What follows describes a single T cell receptor (beta chain). The CDR3 sequence is 15 residues long. CDR1 and CDR2 from the germline V gene are SGHVS and FNYEAQ. V lost 1 base to trimming and J lost 0 bases, with 9 bases between them. The data were produced by immunoSEQ multiplex PCR, yet TCRdb's version contains in-frame clones alone and is incomplete. The sample lists about 60,000 clones; less than 85% were seen once. This record comes from a study of T cells in tumors after PD-1 blockade. Study details: Prior checkpoint blockade, systemic immunosuppressant use, or anti-cancer therapy within 4 weeks excluded patients. Each patient got pembrolizumab 200 mg every 3 weeks or cemiplimab 350 mg every 2 weeks. Some patients also took daily vismodegib 150 mg during anti-PD-1 treatment.

Template: tumor biopsy or peripheral blood genomic DNA, roughly 550-6,500 ng per sample. The sample here was PBMCs, taken after anti-PD-1 treatment. The genes are TRBV7-6 and TRBJ1-1, with D perhaps TRBD1 (5 bases). The source is a human donor with basal cell carcinoma. DNA of the CDR3: TGTGCCAGCAGCTTAGGGGGCCCCATGAACACTGAAGCTTTCTTT. This codes for CASSLGGPMNTEAFF.